This T cell receptor (beta chain) emerged from a study of CD8+ T cells in alopecia areata. Study at large: The duration of tofacitinib was 6 to 18 months, with 6 months off drug afterward. Broader study findings: Normal skin contains resident alphabeta T cells, and these are also sequenced in scalp samples. Normal scalp had lower clonality than lesional scalp, with alopecia totalis/universalis lesions showing this most strongly.

The CDR3 is made up of 14 amino acids. The germline V gene encodes CDR1 MNHEY and CDR2 SVGAGI. The study team obtained lesional scalp punch biopsies and peripheral blood from alopecia areata patients. RNA was extracted and reverse transcribed into cDNA as the sequencing template. Data came from immunoSEQ multiplex PCR; TCRdb stores just in-frame clones and leaves some out. There are 9,500 to 15,000 clones in the sample; around three fifths occur only once, and over 12% lies in the top ten. Note on this clone: Its antigen is not known.

The chain recombines TRBV6-5 with TRBJ2-1; D gene unclear. The TCR comes from a human donor with alopecia areata. The specimen sequenced was skin. The CDR3 here is CASKTPTAVHEQFF. In nucleotides, the CDR3 is TGTGCTTCTAAAACCCCCACGGCAGTGCATGAGCAGTTCTTC.